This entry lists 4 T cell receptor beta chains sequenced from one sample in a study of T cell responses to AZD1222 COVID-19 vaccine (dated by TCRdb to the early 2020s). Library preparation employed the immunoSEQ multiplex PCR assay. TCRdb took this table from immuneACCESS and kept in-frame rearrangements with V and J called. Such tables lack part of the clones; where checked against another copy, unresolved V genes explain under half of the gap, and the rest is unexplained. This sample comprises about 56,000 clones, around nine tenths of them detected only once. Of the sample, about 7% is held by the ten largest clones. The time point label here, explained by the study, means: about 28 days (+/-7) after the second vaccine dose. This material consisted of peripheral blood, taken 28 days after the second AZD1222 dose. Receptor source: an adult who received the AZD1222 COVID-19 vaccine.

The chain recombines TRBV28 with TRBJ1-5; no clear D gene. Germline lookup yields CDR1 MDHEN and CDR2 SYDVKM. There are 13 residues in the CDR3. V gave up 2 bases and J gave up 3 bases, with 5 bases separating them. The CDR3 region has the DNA TGTGCCAGCAGTTTAGTCCCCAATCAGCCCCAGCATTTT. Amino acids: CASSLVPNQPQHF.

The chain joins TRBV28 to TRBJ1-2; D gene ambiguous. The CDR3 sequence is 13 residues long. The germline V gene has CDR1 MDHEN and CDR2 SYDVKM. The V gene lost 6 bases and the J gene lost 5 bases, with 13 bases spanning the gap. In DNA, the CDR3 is TGTGCCAGCAGGAGGGAAGGTCCATATGGCTACACCTTC. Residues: CASRREGPYGYTF.

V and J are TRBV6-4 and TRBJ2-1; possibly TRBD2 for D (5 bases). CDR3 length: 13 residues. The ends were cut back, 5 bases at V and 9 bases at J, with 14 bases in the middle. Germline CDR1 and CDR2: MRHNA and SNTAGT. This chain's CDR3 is CASSPDWSGEQFF. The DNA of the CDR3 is TGTGCCAGCAGTCCGGACTGGAGCGGTGAGCAGTTCTTC.

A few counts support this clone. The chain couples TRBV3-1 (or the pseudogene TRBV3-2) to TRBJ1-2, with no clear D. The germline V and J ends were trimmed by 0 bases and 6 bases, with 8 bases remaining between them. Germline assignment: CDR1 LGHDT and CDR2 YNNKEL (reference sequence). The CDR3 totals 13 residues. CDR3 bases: TGTGCCAGCAGCCAAGATCGGGGTAATGGCTACACCTTC. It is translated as CASSQDRGNGYTF.